This T cell receptor (beta chain) came from a study of PD-1 blockade in classical Hodgkin lymphoma. Study summary: The study gave patients nivolumab 3 mg/kg intravenously every 2 weeks.

With respect to this clone: Its antigen is not known.

Regarding time point: cycle 4 day 1 (C4D1), after five to seven weeks of nivolumab. Every one of the patients relapsed after autologous stem cell transplantation (brentuximab vedotin exposure was variable). Progressive disease, partial response or complete response was each patient's best response. The CDR3 has 15 residues. V trimming: 8 bases; J trimming: 5 bases; junction bases outside the gene matches: 9. Germline assignment: CDR1 SNHLY and CDR2 FYNNEI. Study-wide results and limits: Patients newly diagnosed and complete responders had comparable baseline diversity. Repertoires differed for reasons still undefined, possibly disease activity or prior therapy.

Method: immunoSEQ multiplex PCR; TCRdb's copy keeps in-frame clones and lacks some. The sample holds around 60,000 clones, around nine tenths seen once. V usage is TRBV2 and J usage is TRBJ1-6; TRBD1 aligns across 7 bases. The material sequenced was peripheral blood mononuclear cells (PBMCs), taken before the fourth cycle of nivolumab. This TCR was recovered from a human donor with classical Hodgkin lymphoma. As DNA, the CDR3 is TGTGCCAGCGTCACGCCGGGACAGCATAATTCACCCCTCCACTTT. Its translation: CASVTPGQHNSPLHF. Drawing the rest from reference TRBV2 and TRBJ1-6, the complete variable domain is EPEVTQTPSHQVTQMGQEVILRCVPISNHLYFYWYRQILGQKVEFLVSFYNNEISEKSEIFDDQFSVERPDGSNFTLKIRSTKLEDSAMYFCASVTPGQHNSPLHFGNGTRLTVT.